This T cell receptor beta chain originates from a study of T cell responses to AZD1222 COVID-19 vaccine (dated by TCRdb to about 2021). Study-wide context: AZD1222 recipients whose second dose came at about 4 weeks and those whose second dose came at about 12 weeks were combined into one group, since spike-specific TCR depth and breadth did not differ between the two schedules. Trial participants were enrolled by age into subgroups of 18-55, 56-69 and 70-plus years, and roughly 150, 30 and 60 TCR-sequenced participants, respectively, were included in these subgroups. A total of 233 trial participants underwent TCR sequencing, of whom 200 to 220 had received two doses of AZD1222 and 26 had received two doses of the MenACWY control vaccine.

The CDR3 regions of human TCRbeta chains were subjected to immunosequencing. On the authors' methods: Repertoire TCRs were checked for matches against a reference library of SARS-CoV-2-specific TCRs that had been generated using the MIRA antigen-specificity platform. Breadth was defined as the fraction of unique TCRs that were SARS-CoV-2-associated, and depth was defined as the fraction of total T cells that were SARS-CoV-2-associated. Using the MIRA data, each spike-specific TCR was mapped to the spike region that the TCR reacts to and placed in a CD4 or CD8 class. Log10-transformed breadth and depth values were compared by one-way ANOVA with Sidak's multiple comparisons tests. In TCRdb, the immuneACCESS table is reduced to in-frame sequences with V and J assigned. These tables do not hold every clone; where another copy was compared, an unresolved V gene accounts for under half, and the others remain unexplained. The V and J calls and clone size are taken from that table; D and trimming were inferred from the DNA. In all, the sample holds 95,000 to 150,000 clones, and 85% to 90% of those were seen once. The ten largest clones add up to 28% of the sample.

Study-wide conclusions, independent of this receptor: Reportedly, close to half of the unique spike-specific TCRs recognized epitopes lying outside the regions that are mutated in the B.1.351 and B.1.1.7 variants. Spike-specific TCR breadth and depth rose significantly after two AZD1222 doses compared with day 0 and with MenACWY recipients. No day 14 peak-response samples were available, so repertoires were characterized only after the peak T cell response. Conclusions about previously exposed vaccinees are limited because only six or seven AZD1222 recipients were SARS-CoV-2 seropositive at baseline. The vaccine-associated CD4 TCRs covered the entire spike protein, and the dominant responses fell in regions 160-218 and 743-854. In the small 56-69-year group, the increase in depth fell short of significance, most likely because of low power. Most participants were white British and females outnumbered males, and the authors suggested that clonal diversity may have been underestimated.

From the cysteine up to the phenylalanine, the CDR3 has a length of 16 residues. Of the read, only the CDR3 DNA is kept; its 48 bases are in frame from base 1. Reading the germline V gene gives CDR1 LGHNA and CDR2 YNFKEQ. Here V drops 3 bases and J drops 4 bases, and the junction holds 6 bases not matched to any gene. The time point label on this specimen signifies: baseline before first vaccination. Vaccinee samples came from UK trials COV001 and COV002, including a single-blind randomized controlled phase 2/3 trial of AZD1222 (ChAdOx1 nCoV-19) in healthy adults. For TCRbeta chain sequencing, PBMC samples were collected from trial participants at day 0 and at day 28 after the second dose. Points on this clone: This receptor's antigen is unknown. The input lacks base qualities; no much larger clone sits a single base away.

The rearranged segments are TRBV4-2 and TRBJ1-2, with TRBD1 matching 12 junction bases. The sample consisted of peripheral blood, taken on day 0 of AZD1222 vaccination. This receptor was identified in an adult in good health. CDR3 region: CASSQGQGAVGYGYTF. The DNA reads TGTGCCAGCAGCCAGGGACAGGGGGCGGTCGGCTATGGCTACACCTTC.